What follows are 8 T cell receptor beta chains derived from one specimen sequenced in a study of regulatory T cells in long-lasting Graves disease. Time point described: persistent/refractory GD, antithyroid drugs over 5 years with positive TRAb. With RNA extracted from PBMCs as input, the TCR library was made. Researchers made TCR beta libraries by using iRepertoire HTBI primers and running Arm-PCR on CDR3 regions. TCRdb re-analysed the multiplex PCR reads in MiXCR, keeping a single row per CDR3 protein. The table includes hundreds of thousands of distinct CDR3 sequences, 25% to 30% detected once. The sequences come from peripheral blood mononuclear cells (PBMCs), collected when the disease was refractory, from a patient treated with antithyroid drugs. The receptors stem from a female donor with Graves disease.

The sample holds a few counts of this clonotype. The V gene is TRBV19, the J gene TRBJ2-2; 7 bases map to TRBD1. The junction had 5 bases not matched to a gene; V was cut back by 7 bases and J by 3 bases. Germline V gives CDR1 LNHDA, CDR2 SQIVND (reference sequence). CDR3 size: 14 residues. Here the CDR3 reads CASTDRLDTGELFF. The DNA of the CDR3 is TGTGCCAGTACGGACAGGCTCGACACCGGGGAGCTGTTTTTT.

V is TRBV6-2 or TRBV6-3 and J is TRBJ1-1; no firm D call. Germline V gene lookup returns CDR1 MNHEY and CDR2 SVGEGT. V lost 6 bases and J lost 4, with 12 bases in between. This CDR3 is 13 amino acids long. The CDR3 DNA sequence: TGTGCCAGCAGCGGGGAAACGGGCACTGAAGCTTTCTTT. This translates into CASSGETGTEAFF.

This clonotype was detected only a few times. The chain has TRBV30 and TRBJ2-7; TRBD1 agrees at 10 bases. Losses at the gene ends were 8 bases for V and 6 bases for J; bases not matched to a gene: 7. Per the germline V gene, CDR1 is GTSNPN and CDR2 is SVGIG (reference sequence). The CDR3 has 12 amino acids. The CDR3 loop is CAGGTGVFEQYF. Written as DNA, the CDR3 is TGTGCCGGCGGGACAGGGGTCTTCGAGCAGTACTTC.

This clonotype was detected only a few times. The chain joins TRBV6-1 to TRBJ2-5; possibly TRBD1 for D (6 bases). CDR1 and CDR2 from the germline V gene are MNHNS and SASEGT. Trimming pared 0 bases from V and 6 bases from J, leaving 14 bases between. This CDR3 region has 15 residues. The DNA of the CDR3 is TGTGCCAGCAGTGAAGCGCATCAGGGGTTGAAGACCCAGTACTTC. Amino acids: CASSEAHQGLKTQYF.

This clonotype has just a few counts. The rearrangement uses TRBV9 and TRBJ1-4; no clear D gene. The length of the CDR3 is 15 residues. The V end was cut by 0 bases, the J end by 7 bases, with 13 bases between. Germline V gene lookup returns CDR1 SGDLS and CDR2 YYNGEE. CDR3 residues: CASSVVGDSGEKLFF. The DNA for the CDR3 is TGTGCCAGCAGCGTAGTGGGCGACTCCGGTGAAAAACTGTTTTTT.

In DNA form, the CDR3 reads TGCGCCAGCAGCCCAGCCCTCCAGGGGCCCCAGGCCAACGTCCTGACTTTC. This codes for CASSPALQGPQANVLTF. The chain joins TRBV5-1 to TRBJ2-6; tentatively, D is TRBD1 (6 bases). Germline V lookup: CDR1 SGHRS, CDR2 YFSETQ. CDR3 size: 17 residues. Trimming took 4 bases from V and 6 from J, leaving 20 bases between them.

The chain carries TRBV6-1 and TRBJ1-5; weak D call: TRBD1 (6 bases). From germline, CDR1 is MNHNS and CDR2 SASEGT. Trimming took 3 bases from V and 4 from J, leaving 10 bases between them. The CDR3 runs 14 residues. The CDR3 DNA sequence: TGTGCCAGCAGTGACGGACAGAAGAATCAGCCCCAGCATTTT. It is translated as CASSDGQKNQPQHF.

V gene TRBV7-9 combines with J gene TRBJ1-1; D call uncertain. V shed 1 base and J shed 4 bases, with 10 bases lying between them. Germline assignment: CDR1 SEHNR and CDR2 FQNEAQ (reference sequence). The CDR3 is 14 amino acids. The CDR3 loop reads CASSLEAAITEAFF. CDR3 in DNA: TGTGCCAGCAGCTTAGAGGCCGCCATCACTGAAGCTTTCTTT. Together with reference TRBV7-9 and TRBJ1-1, the CDR3 gives the full variable domain: DTGVSQNPRHKITKRGQNVTFRCDPISEHNRLYWYRQTLGQGPEFLTYFQNEAQLEKSRLLSDRFSAERPKGSFSTLEIQRTEQGDSAMYLCASSLEAAITEAFFGQGTRLTVV.